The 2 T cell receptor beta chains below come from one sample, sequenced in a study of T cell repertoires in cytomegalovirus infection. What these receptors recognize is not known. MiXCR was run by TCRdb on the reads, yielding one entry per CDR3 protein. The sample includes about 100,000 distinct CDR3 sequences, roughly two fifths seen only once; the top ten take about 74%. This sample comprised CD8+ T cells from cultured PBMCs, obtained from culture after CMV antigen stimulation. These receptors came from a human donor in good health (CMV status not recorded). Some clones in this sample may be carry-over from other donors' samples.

In nucleotides, the CDR3 is TGCAGCGTTGAAGACAGGGCCTATGAGCAGTTCTTC. It specifies CSVEDRAYEQFF. This chain links TRBV29-1 with TRBJ2-1, with TRBD1 as a possible D gene (5 bases). Looked up from germline, CDR1 is SQVTM and CDR2 is ANQGSEA. Between the trimmed V and J ends, which lost 0 bases and 8 bases, there was a span of 8 bases. The CDR3 runs 12 residues.

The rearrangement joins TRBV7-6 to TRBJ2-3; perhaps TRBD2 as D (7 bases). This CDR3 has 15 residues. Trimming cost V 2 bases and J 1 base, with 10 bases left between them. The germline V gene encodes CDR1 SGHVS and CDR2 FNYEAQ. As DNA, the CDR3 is TGTGCCAGCAGCTTACGGGGGGCGGGCACAGATACGCAGTATTTT. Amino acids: CASSLRGAGTDTQYF.